The rows below give T cell receptor beta chains drawn from one sample of a study of blood T cell repertoires in COVID-19. Sequencing was performed with immunoSEQ multiplex PCR; in TCRdb, only in-frame clones are kept and a portion is missing. This table holds 100,000 to 150,000 clones, about nine tenths found once. Sequenced: peripheral blood. Every receptor here comes from a woman in her 70s with COVID-19, enrolled during active disease. Each CDR3 is given with its conserved first and last residue. The D gene is left open where the match is weak. Only some rows state a clone size, as once, few, many or a class for expanded clones.

j_call | d_call | cdr3_length | v_call | clone_size | cdr3_nt | cdr3_aa
TRBJ2-7 | - | 15 | TRBV3-1/TRBV3-2 | - | TGTGCCAGCAGTCTGGGAGGCGGGCTCCGATACGAGCAGTACTTC | CASSLGGGLRYEQYF
TRBJ2-1 | TRBD2 | 16 | TRBV6-5 | - | TGTGCCAGCAGTTACCTCCGCGGGGGTAATTACAATGAGCAGTTCTTC | CASSYLRGGNYNEQFF
TRBJ1-5 | TRBD1 | 15 | TRBV5-1 | - | TGCGCCAGCAGCAGGACAGGGAACAGCAATCAGCCCCAGCATTTT | CASSRTGNSNQPQHF
TRBJ2-5 | - | 12 | TRBV12-3/TRBV12-4 | - | TGTGCCAGCAGTTTCTCTGAAGAGACCCAGTACTTC | CASSFSEETQYF
TRBJ1-2 | TRBD1 | 15 | TRBV5-1 | - | TGCGCCAGCAGCCTGACAGGGGGGGACAACTATGGCTACACCTTC | CASSLTGGDNYGYTF
TRBJ2-7 | - | 21 | TRBV6-6 | - | TGTGCCAGCAGCGGGGGGACAGGGAGGCTAGCGGGATCCCCCCCCCGTTACGAGCAGTACTTC | CASSGGTGRLAGSPPRYEQYF
TRBJ1-2 | TRBD1 | 13 | TRBV12-3/TRBV12-4 | - | TGTGCCAGCAGTCGACAGGGCAACTATGGCTACACCTTC | CASSRQGNYGYTF
TRBJ2-1 | TRBD2 | 15 | TRBV7-6 | - | TGTGCCAGCAGCCCGGCTAGCGGGGGGATGAATGAGCAGTTCTTC | CASSPASGGMNEQFF
TRBJ1-2 | TRBD1 | 15 | TRBV9 | - | TGTGCCAGCAGCGACCTTACAGGGGGGCGGAATGGCTACACCTTC | CASSDLTGGRNGYTF
TRBJ2-6 | - | 15 | TRBV30 | - | TGTGCCTGGAGCCTCACGAGCTCTGGGGCCAACGTCCTGACTTTC | CAWSLTSSGANVLTF
TRBJ1-5 | - | 15 | TRBV28 | - | TGTGCCAGCAGCTCATTTGGACTCCGCAATCAGCCCCAGCATTTT | CASSSFGLRNQPQHF
TRBJ2-7 | TRBD1 | 12 | TRBV7-9 | - | TGTGCCAGCAGCCAGGGACAGTACGAGCAGTACTTC | CASSQGQYEQYF
TRBJ2-2 | - | 15 | TRBV4-1 | - | TGCGCCAGCAGCCAAGATCAGGGGCACACCGGGGAGCTGTTTTTT | CASSQDQGHTGELFF
TRBJ2-7 | - | 14 | TRBV5-1 | - | TGCGCCAGCAGCTTGGCCGGGGACTCCTACGAGCAGTACTTC | CASSLAGDSYEQYF
TRBJ1-2 | - | 14 | TRBV5-1 | - | TGCGCCAGCACGCCGGGAACCCTTAACTATGGCTACACCTTC | CASTPGTLNYGYTF
TRBJ2-3 | - | 13 | TRBV18 | - | TGTGCCAGCTCACGTGAGGGGGGGGCTACGCAGTATTTT | CASSREGGATQYF
TRBJ1-5 | TRBD1 | 15 | TRBV5-1 | - | TGCGCCAGCAGCTTGGGGGACAGGGGCAATCAGCCCCAGCATTTT | CASSLGDRGNQPQHF
TRBJ1-5 | - | 13 | TRBV5-6 | - | TGTGCCAGCAGCTTACTTGAATCTCAGCCCCAGCATTTT | CASSLLESQPQHF
TRBJ2-2 | - | 16 | TRBV5-1 | once | TGCGCCAGCAGCTTCAATGGTTGGCAGGCCACCGGGGAGCTGTTTTTT | CASSFNGWQATGELFF
TRBJ1-1 | TRBD1 | 17 | TRBV6-6 | - | TGTGCCAGCAGTCCTACCATAGGGACAGTTAAGAACACTGAAGCTTTCTTT | CASSPTIGTVKNTEAFF
TRBJ1-3 | - | 14 | TRBV7-2 | - | TGTGCCAGCAGCTTAAACGGGGGTGGAAACACCATATATTTT | CASSLNGGGNTIYF
TRBJ1-2 | - | 14 | TRBV2 | - | TGTGCCAGCAGTGAACGTTTACAGGTGGAGGGCTACACCTTC | CASSERLQVEGYTF
TRBJ1-1 | - | 14 | TRBV11-3 | few | TGTGCCAGCAGCTTGGATAGCATGAACACTGAAGCTTTCTTT | CASSLDSMNTEAFF
TRBJ2-3 | - | 13 | TRBV6-5 | - | TGTGCCAGCAGGGCGGCCGGATCAGATACGCAGTATTTT | CASRAAGSDTQYF
TRBJ1-4 | - | 14 | TRBV28 | few | TGTGCCAGCAGTTTCGGGGGAAATAATGAAAAACTGTTTTTT | CASSFGGNNEKLFF
TRBJ2-7 | - | 16 | TRBV19 | - | TGTGCCAGTAGTATAGATCGGGGGGCAGGGGAGGACGAGCAGTACTTC | CASSIDRGAGEDEQYF
TRBJ1-2 | - | 13 | TRBV18 | once | TGTGCCAGCTCGCCCCCGGGGGACTATGGCTACACCTTC | CASSPPGDYGYTF
TRBJ2-7 | TRBD2 | 14 | TRBV4-1 | - | TGCGCCAGCAGCCTTGATCAGGGAGGGTACGAGCAGTACTTC | CASSLDQGGYEQYF
TRBJ1-4 | - | 18 | TRBV12-2 | - | TGTGCAAGTCGCGCTACACCGGGACAGGGGAAGGGGAGTGAAAAACTGTTTTTT | CASRATPGQGKGSEKLFF
TRBJ2-1 | TRBD1 | 15 | TRBV5-5 | - | TGTGCCAGCAGCTTGGCCGGGACAGGGAATGACGAGCAGTTCTTC | CASSLAGTGNDEQFF
TRBJ1-4 | TRBD1 | 16 | TRBV7-3 | few | TGTGCCAGCAGCGCGGGGCGGGGACAGATAGGTGAAAAACTGTTTTTT | CASSAGRGQIGEKLFF
TRBJ1-2 | TRBD1 | 16 | TRBV6-1 | once | TGTGCCAGCAGTGAAGCCACGGGACAGGTCCTCTATGGCTACACCTTC | CASSEATGQVLYGYTF
TRBJ1-1 | TRBD1 | 12 | TRBV6-5 | - | TGTGCCAGCACTTTAGGGACAGGAAAAGCTTTCTTT | CASTLGTGKAFF
TRBJ1-5 | TRBD1 | 13 | TRBV30 | - | TGTGCCTGGAGAGACAGGGTAGATCAGCCCCAGCATTTT | CAWRDRVDQPQHF
TRBJ2-5 | TRBD1 | 12 | TRBV5-6 | - | TGTGCCAGCAGCTCGGGACAGTTGACCCAGTACTTC | CASSSGQLTQYF
TRBJ1-5 | TRBD1 | 15 | TRBV5-5 | - | TGTGCCAGCAGCCCACTGGACAGGGATCATCAGCCCCAGCATTTT | CASSPLDRDHQPQHF
TRBJ1-5 | - | 14 | TRBV6-1 | - | TGTGCCAGCAGTGAAACAGGGCCGCCGGAGCCCCAGCATTTT | CASSETGPPEPQHF
TRBJ2-1 | - | 15 | TRBV6-5 | once | TGTGCCAGCAGGTTAGGGGGTGCCGGCTACAATGAGCAGTTCTTC | CASRLGGAGYNEQFF
TRBJ1-1 | TRBD1 | 13 | TRBV25-1 | - | TGTGCCAGCAGTGTCCAACAGGGGGCCGAAGCTTTCTTT | CASSVQQGAEAFF
TRBJ1-4 | - | 14 | TRBV7-6 | - | TGTGCCAGCAGTCCGACACGTTCTAATGAAAAACTGTTTTTT | CASSPTRSNEKLFF
TRBJ2-5 | TRBD2 | 14 | TRBV11-3 | - | TGTGCCAGCAGCCCGGGACTAGACCAAGGGACCCAGTACTTC | CASSPGLDQGTQYF
TRBJ1-6 | TRBD1 | 14 | TRBV19 | once | TGTGCCAGTAGTATACGGGACAGAAATTCACCCCTCCACTTT | CASSIRDRNSPLHF
TRBJ1-5 | - | 17 | TRBV28 | - | TGTGCCAGCAGCCCAAGCCCGCCACAGCTATTAAATCAGCCCCAGCATTTT | CASSPSPPQLLNQPQHF
TRBJ2-7 | - | 13 | TRBV30 | - | TGTGCCTGGAGAGCGCAGGGGCGCTACGAGCAGTACTTC | CAWRAQGRYEQYF
TRBJ2-4 | TRBD2 | 16 | TRBV15 | - | TGTGCCACCGGACTAGCGGGGGGGCTCGGCAAAAACATTCAGTACTTC | CATGLAGGLGKNIQYF
TRBJ1-1 | TRBD1 | 15 | TRBV4-1 | - | TGCGCCAGCAGCCCGGGACAGGGGGCGGACACTGAAGCTTTCTTT | CASSPGQGADTEAFF
TRBJ2-3 | TRBD1 | 15 | TRBV4-1 | - | TGCGCCAGCAGCCCGGGACAGGGGGGCACAGATACGCAGTATTTT | CASSPGQGGTDTQYF
TRBJ1-1 | TRBD1 | 18 | TRBV27 | - | TGTGCCAGCAGTCCACGGGACAGATTCTTTTTTAAGAACACTGAAGCTTTCTTT | CASSPRDRFFFKNTEAFF
TRBJ2-3 | - | 12 | TRBV9 | - | TGTGCCAGCAGCCGGGTCACAGATACGCAGTATTTT | CASSRVTDTQYF
TRBJ2-5 | TRBD1 | 14 | TRBV30 | - | TGTGCCTGGGCACAGGGGGCAGCGCGGGAGACCCAGTACTTC | CAWAQGAARETQYF
TRBJ1-1 | - | 13 | TRBV18 | - | TGTGCCAGCTCATCGGGGGGAGGCACTGAAGCTTTCTTT | CASSSGGGTEAFF
TRBJ2-1 | - | 13 | TRBV6-5 | once | TGTGCCAGCAGTTCCTATCAGGGGTTCGAGCAGTTCTTC | CASSSYQGFEQFF
TRBJ2-3 | TRBD2 | 16 | TRBV9 | - | TGTGCCAGCAGCCCCCAACTAGCGGGGATCACAGATACGCAGTATTTT | CASSPQLAGITDTQYF
TRBJ2-5 | - | 13 | TRBV12-3/TRBV12-4 | - | TGTGCCAGCAGTTTATCCAGGGTAGAGACCCAGTACTTC | CASSLSRVETQYF